This T cell receptor beta chain appears in the sequencing data of a study of CD8+ T cells in alopecia areata. Germline V gene sequence: CDR1 SQVTM, CDR2 ANQGSEA. The trim removed 3 bases at V and 4 bases at J, leaving 9 bases unmatched. The CDR3 loop spans 15 amino acids. The sample holds a few counts of this clone. Its antigen is not identified. General observations from the study: It was lesional scalp, especially alopecia totalis/universalis, that showed higher clonality than normal scalp.

Sequencing templates came from extracted RNA that was reverse transcribed into cDNA. Assay used: immunoSEQ multiplex PCR; TCRdb lists only in-frame clones, some missing. The repertoire holds some 210,000 clones, with around 66% as singletons. As to treatment: oral pan-JAK inhibitor, 5-10 mg twice daily. Those with alopecia areata gave lesional scalp punch biopsies and peripheral blood. This chain uses TRBV29-1 with TRBJ2-5; 9 bases fit TRBD1. This TCR was sampled from a human donor with alopecia areata. The source was CD4+ T cells sorted from blood, collected between weeks 43 and 45, from a patient treated with tofacitinib. The chain's CDR3 is CSVEDPGQGGETQYF. The CDR3 coding sequence is TGCAGCGTTGAGGATCCGGGACAGGGTGGAGAGACCCAGTACTTC.